The clone carrying this T cell receptor (beta chain) was picked up a small number of times. This sample stems from a study of patients and donors after allogeneic stem cell transplantation. The trim removed 8 bases at V and 4 bases at J, leaving 10 bases unmatched. Germline V lookup: CDR1 SNHLY, CDR2 FYNNEI. The CDR3 has 15 amino acids. TCRdb fed the RT-PCR reads into MiXCR, producing one record per CDR3 protein. Here the sample spans about 200,000 distinct CDR3 sequences, around two fifths being singletons. This receptor was identified in a human donor who was either an allogeneic HSCT recipient or a stem cell or donor lymphocyte infusion donor (not recorded which). It is not recorded whose cells these are; they may come from a transplant donor. Material for sequencing was blood, either unsorted or a sorted T cell fraction (not recorded which). The rearrangement uses TRBV2 and TRBJ1-1, with 10 bases fitting TRBD1. The CDR3, as DNA: TGTGCCAGCCGGGACAGGGGATTTTCTGGCACTGAAGCTTTCTTT. Its protein is CASRDRGFSGTEAFF.